This T cell receptor beta chain comes out of a study of T-cell reconstitution after alpha-beta-depleted transplantation in children. CDR3 size: 13 residues. V was pared by 1 base and J by 5 bases, with 11 bases between. Germline loops: CDR1 DFQATT, CDR2 SNEGSKA (reference sequence). Regarding this clonotype: What it binds is not known.

Overall study findings and caveats: Newly generated T cells supplied most T-cell counts and diversity one year post-transplant. Elevated TCRbeta diversity at day 60 was traced, in some patients, to surviving recipient T cells and thymic progenitors. Reports say that about two months after transplant, the alpha-beta T cells came out of several hundred graft clones that had expanded.

A TCRbeta library incorporating unique molecular identifiers was prepared. MiXCR, run by TCRdb on the PCR reads, gives a single entry per CDR3 protein. The sample carries hundreds of thousands of distinct CDR3 sequences, about 11% recorded once. The chain employs TRBV20-1 and TRBJ1-1; TRBD1 is a possible D gene (5 bases). The TCR originated in a child younger than two with acute myeloid leukemia, due to receive a stem cell transplant. The sample consisted of PBMCs, taken before TCRalphabeta/CD19-depleted stem cell transplant. The CDR3 sequence: CSARGRVVTEAFF. The DNA for the CDR3 is TGCAGTGCTAGAGGCAGGGTGGTAACTGAAGCTTTCTTT.